These 26 T cell receptor beta chains share one sample of origin, sequenced in a study of spatial heterogeneity in lung cancer. TCRdb itself ran the 5' RACE reads through MiXCR, one entry per CDR3 protein. The data contain under 30,000 distinct CDR3 sequences, 3.3% of them seen just once; the ten biggest clones take up around 28%. Indicated time point: sample taken at primary tumor resection. This specimen consisted of PBMCs, obtained at surgery. Every receptor here comes from a female donor with early-stage non-small cell lung cancer.

This clonotype was recorded at least ten times. The V and J genes are TRBV12-3 or TRBV12-4 and TRBJ1-2; D is unclear. The CDR3 sequence is 12 residues long. V lost 4 bases and J lost 2, with 5 bases in between. DNA of the CDR3: TGTGCCAGCAGTTCGGGGAACTATGGCTACACCTTC. Residues: CASSSGNYGYTF.

This clonotype occurred many times. The rearrangement links TRBV27 to TRBJ2-2, with 8 bases lining up with TRBD1. Losses at the gene ends were 4 bases for V and 4 bases for J; bases not matched to a gene: 8. Germline CDR1 and CDR2: MNHEY and SMNVEV (reference sequence). This CDR3 has 16 amino acids. The CDR3 region has the DNA TGTGCCAGCAGTTCCTCAGGGGGCGCAGGCACCGGGGAGCTGTTTTTT. Translating it yields CASSSSGGAGTGELFF.

This clonotype was seen many times. The rearrangement joins TRBV10-1 to TRBJ1-5; D remains unclear. The germline V gene has CDR1 WNHNN and CDR2 SYGVQD (reference sequence). The CDR3 runs 13 residues. V was trimmed by 8 bases and J by 0 bases, leaving 8 bases between them. The CDR3 here is CASADISNQPQHF. The CDR3 nucleotides are TGCGCCAGCGCCGACATTAGCAATCAGCCCCAGCATTTT.

In this sample, this clonotype turned up many times. The CDR3 loop reads CSARDSNYAFF. CDR3 DNA: TGCAGTGCTAGAGATTCCAATTACGCTTTCTTT. The V gene is TRBV20-1, the J gene TRBJ1-1, with D uncertain. Trimming shortened V by 0 bases and J by 11 bases, and 10 bases separated the two germline ends. Germline-derived CDR1 and CDR2 are DFQATT and SNEGSKA (reference sequence). CDR3 length: 11 amino acids.

This clonotype was counted ten times or more. This chain connects TRBV7-9 to TRBJ1-2; D not resolved. Trimming removed 7 bases from V and 4 bases from J, with 10 bases in between. The CDR3 loop spans 12 amino acids. Germline loops: CDR1 SEHNR, CDR2 FQNEAQ (reference sequence). CDR3 DNA: TGTGCCAGCACCTACGGCAGCTATGGCTACACCTTC. Translating it yields CASTYGSYGYTF.

This clonotype has ten or more counts. The gene calls are TRBV20-1 and TRBJ2-5, with 8 bases that match TRBD1. CDR1 and CDR2 (germline): DFQATT, SNEGSKA (reference sequence). V shed 0 bases, J shed 5 bases, and the junction held 5 bases outside the gene matches. CDR3 length: 14 amino acids. Here the CDR3 DNA reads TGCAGTGCTAGAGATTCAGGGGGCTGGGAGACCCAGTACTTC. Protein sequence: CSARDSGGWETQYF.

This clonotype was counted ten times or more. J is TRBJ2-7 and V is TRBV5-5; tentatively, D is TRBD1 (6 bases). Germline loops: CDR1 SGHKS, CDR2 YYEKEE (reference sequence). With 1 base removed from V and 2 bases from J, the gap between germline ends came to 10 bases. The CDR3 spans 14 residues. CDR3 in DNA: TGTGCCAGCAGCTTGACCACAGGGACCTACGAGCAGTACTTC. Its translation: CASSLTTGTYEQYF.

This clonotype was recorded many times. V is TRBV7-8 and J is TRBJ2-3, with TRBD2 matching 8 bases. The trim removed 2 bases at V and 2 bases at J, leaving 9 bases unmatched. The CDR3 totals 17 residues. The germline CDR1 and CDR2 sequences are SGHVS and FQNEAQ. DNA for the CDR3: TGTGCCAGCAGCTTATGGTCGCTAGCGGGTATCACAGATACGCAGTATTTT. Protein product: CASSLWSLAGITDTQYF.

This clonotype was observed many times. The chain joins TRBV7-2 to TRBJ2-1, with 7 bases fitting TRBD2. The CDR3 spans 13 residues. V trimming: 6 bases; J trimming: 5 bases; junction bases outside the gene matches: 4. Germline V CDR1 and CDR2: SGHTA, FQGNSA. The CDR3 protein is CASRRGLNNEQFF. The CDR3 nucleotides are TGTGCCAGCAGACGGGGACTAAACAATGAGCAGTTCTTC.

The chain links TRBV6-1 to TRBJ1-2; no reliable D call. CDR3 length equals 13 residues. Germline-derived CDR1 and CDR2 are MNHNS and SASEGT. With 2 bases removed from V and 4 bases from J, the gap between germline ends came to 8 bases. The CDR3 region is CASSEITTYGYTF. The CDR3 DNA is TGTGCCAGCAGTGAAATTACGACCTATGGCTACACCTTC.

This clonotype was seen many times. The V gene is TRBV20-1, the J gene TRBJ1-5; unclear D gene. The V gene lost 3 bases and the J gene lost 6 bases, with 9 bases spanning the gap. Germline loops: CDR1 DFQATT, CDR2 SNEGSKA (reference sequence). The CDR3 covers 12 residues. The CDR3 DNA sequence: TGCAGTGCTAGTCGGGTCTTTCAGCCCCAGCATTTT. Translation gives CSASRVFQPQHF.

This clonotype was counted ten times or more. V is TRBV10-3 and J is TRBJ1-2; D is possibly TRBD1 (5 bases). V lost 7 bases and J lost 5, with 5 bases in between. CDR3 length equals 10 residues. CDR1 ENHRY and CDR2 SYGVKD come from the germline V gene. CDR3 in DNA: TGTGCCATCAAGGGGTATGGCTACACCTTC. Protein: CAIKGYGYTF.

There are many counts of this clonotype. The J gene is TRBJ2-3, the V gene TRBV11-2, with 10 bases fitting TRBD2. J lost 4 bases, V lost 4 bases, and 5 bases had no gene match. There are 15 residues in the CDR3. Germline V gene sequence: CDR1 SGHAT, CDR2 FQNNGV. DNA for the CDR3: TGTGCCAGCAGCTCCTGGACTAGCGGCCCAGATACGCAGTATTTT. Its translation is CASSSWTSGPDTQYF.

This clonotype came up many times. V is TRBV29-1 and J is TRBJ1-2; TRBD1 might be the D (6 bases). CDR3 length equals 13 residues. The germline V gene has CDR1 SQVTM and CDR2 ANQGSEA. V gave up 6 bases and J gave up 5 bases, with 16 bases separating them. CDR3 DNA sequence: TGCAGCGTCGCCGGGGGCGCCGGGTATGGCTACACCTTC. It yields the protein CSVAGGAGYGYTF.

The V gene is TRBV18, the J gene TRBJ1-5; D is ambiguous. This CDR3 is 14 amino acids long. Germline loops: CDR1 KGHSH, CDR2 LQKENI. Trimming removed 5 bases at V and 1 base at J, with 9 bases between. The DNA for the CDR3 is TGTGCCAGCTCATTGTCAGGAAGCAATCAGCCCCAGCATTTT. It is translated as CASSLSGSNQPQHF.

This clonotype was seen many times. The chain has TRBV7-9 and TRBJ1-2; no clear D gene. V lost 1 base, J lost 7 bases, and 13 bases lay in between. CDR3 length: 14 amino acids. The germline CDR1 and CDR2 sequences are SEHNR and FQNEAQ (reference sequence). The CDR3 DNA reads as TGTGCCAGCAGCTTAGATGCGACAATGCCTGGCTACACCTTC. This translates into CASSLDATMPGYTF.

This clonotype has ten or more counts. CDR3 amino acids: CASSSPDRLGGELFF. CDR3 nucleotide sequence: TGTGCCAGCAGCTCGCCTGACAGGTTGGGCGGGGAGCTGTTTTTT. The genes are TRBV7-6 and TRBJ2-2, with a weak D call TRBD1 (6 bases). V was clipped by 4 bases and J by 7 bases, with 16 bases between them. Germline loops: CDR1 SGHVS, CDR2 FNYEAQ. There are 15 residues in the CDR3.

This clonotype was found many times. The chain carries TRBV7-8 and TRBJ2-5; TRBD2 agrees at 9 bases. This CDR3 is built from 17 residues. Germline CDR1 and CDR2: SGHVS and FQNEAQ. The V segment lost 5 bases and the J segment 2 bases; nucleotides outside the gene matches: 12. The CDR3 DNA reads TGTGCCAGCAGCACCATTAGCGGGAGAGCGAAACAAGAGACCCAGTACTTC. Amino acid sequence: CASSTISGRAKQETQYF. Using reference TRBV7-8 and TRBJ2-5 for the parts outside the CDR3, the full variable domain is GAGVSQSPRYKVAKRGQDVALRCDPISGHVSLFWYQQALGQGPEFLTYFQNEAQLDKSGLPSDRFFAERPEGSVSTLKIQRTQQEDSAVYLCASSTISGRAKQETQYFGPGTRLLVL.

At least ten counts were recorded for this clonotype. V gene TRBV5-6 combines with J gene TRBJ1-3; no clear D. Per the germline V gene, CDR1 is SGHDT and CDR2 is YYEEEE. Trimming left V 4 bases short and J 0 bases short, with 17 bases between. This CDR3 comprises 17 residues. CDR3 in amino acids: CASSGITAFLSGNTIYF. The CDR3 nucleotides are TGTGCCAGCAGCGGAATTACAGCGTTCCTCTCTGGAAACACCATATATTTT.

This clonotype occurred a few times. The chain combines TRBV28 with TRBJ1-2, with no clear D. From germline, CDR1 is MDHEN and CDR2 SYDVKM. V shed 3 bases and J shed 2 bases, with 13 bases lying between them. This CDR3 is built from 15 residues. The DNA of the CDR3 is TGTGCCAGCAGTTTGGTCTTTACTACCAACTATGGCTACACCTTC. Encoded protein: CASSLVFTTNYGYTF.

This clonotype was observed many times. This rearrangement joins TRBV28 to TRBJ2-7; maybe TRBD2 (6 bases). CDR1 and CDR2 (germline): MDHEN, SYDVKM. This CDR3 is built from 12 residues. The V gene lost 7 bases and the J gene lost 9 bases, with 16 bases spanning the gap. CDR3 in DNA: TGTGCCAGCATGGGGTATGGGGGAGGGCAGTACTTC. Translation gives CASMGYGGGQYF.

This clonotype was seen only a few times. The chain links TRBV6-1 to TRBJ2-7; 11 bases match TRBD1. J gave up 4 bases and V 8 bases, and 7 bases lay outside the gene matches. Germline assignment: CDR1 MNHNS and CDR2 SASEGT. CDR3 length: 14 residues. The CDR3 here is CASRRGTGGYEQYF. For the CDR3, the DNA is TGTGCCAGCCGTCGCGGGACAGGGGGATACGAGCAGTACTTC.

Many counts were recorded for this clonotype. V gene TRBV18 combines with J gene TRBJ2-1; TRBD2 agrees at 11 bases. In germline, CDR1 is KGHSH, CDR2 LQKENI. CDR3 length: 19 residues. Trimming removed 3 bases from V and 0 bases from J; junction bases left unmatched: 10. The CDR3 sequence is CASSPTRTSGFSSYNEQFF. The CDR3 region has the DNA TGTGCCAGCTCACCGACCCGGACTAGCGGGTTTAGCTCCTACAATGAGCAGTTCTTC.

This clonotype appeared a few times. The DNA for the CDR3 is TGTGCCAGCAGACGACAGCCCGGGGCCAACTATGGCTACACCTTC. Protein sequence: CASRRQPGANYGYTF. V is TRBV6-5 and J is TRBJ1-2, with D perhaps TRBD1 (5 bases). Germline assignment: CDR1 MNHEY and CDR2 SVGAGI. The CDR3 length is 15 residues. Trimming removed 6 bases at V and 2 bases at J, with 16 bases between.

This clonotype was seen at least ten times. The J gene is TRBJ2-1, the V gene TRBV6-4; D assignment may be TRBD1 or TRBD2 (5 bases each). CDR1 MRHNA and CDR2 SNTAGT come from the germline V gene. The CDR3 is 14 amino acids. Trimming stripped 6 bases from V and 5 bases from J, with 14 bases between. Here the CDR3 reads CASSVRDEHNEQFF. CDR3 DNA: TGTGCCAGCAGCGTCAGGGACGAACACAATGAGCAGTTCTTC.

At least ten counts were recorded for this clonotype. V is TRBV4-1 and J is TRBJ2-1; D might be TRBD2 (5 bases). The germline V gene has CDR1 MGHRA and CDR2 YSYEKL. This CDR3 is 15 amino acids long. The V end lost 2 bases, the J end lost 5 bases, and 13 bases lay between the germline ends. The CDR3 here is CASSQNRGVNNEQFF. Written as DNA, the CDR3 is TGCGCCAGCAGCCAAAACCGGGGAGTAAACAATGAGCAGTTCTTC.